The 8 T cell receptor beta chains listed next were all sequenced from one sample in a study of blood T cell repertoires in COVID-19. Generated by immunoSEQ multiplex PCR, the TCRdb table keeps only in-frame clones and is missing some. Of 180,000 or so clones listed, 75% to 90% are singletons. Source material: peripheral blood. Receptors originate from a man in his sixties with acute or convalescent COVID-19.

This clone was counted only a few times. V usage is TRBV10-3 and J usage is TRBJ2-1, with 7 bases lining up with TRBD1. The germline V gene encodes CDR1 ENHRY and CDR2 SYGVKD. V trimming: 6 bases; J trimming: 4 bases; junction bases outside the gene matches: 3. CDR3 size: 13 residues. CDR3 in DNA: TGTGCCATCAGCGGGACAGCGTACAATGAGCAGTTCTTC. Amino acid sequence: CAISGTAYNEQFF.

This clone was picked up one time. The rearrangement joins TRBV9 to TRBJ2-5; the match to TRBD2 covers 10 bases. The length of the CDR3 is 16 residues. V trimming: 0 bases; J trimming: 5 bases; junction bases outside the gene matches: 7. The V gene's germline CDR1 is SGDLS and CDR2 YYNGEE. The CDR3 protein is CASSVGVAGGSETQYF. As DNA, the CDR3 is TGTGCCAGCAGCGTAGGAGTAGCGGGAGGATCCGAGACCCAGTACTTC.

The chain couples TRBV9 to TRBJ1-1, with D maybe TRBD1 (5 bases). V lost 0 bases and J lost 8, with 8 bases in between. The CDR3 sequence is 12 residues long. Germline values: CDR1 SGDLS, CDR2 YYNGEE. CDR3 coding DNA: TGTGCCAGCAGCGTAGCGGGGGGGGAAGCTTTCTTT. It specifies CASSVAGGEAFF.

This sequence joins TRBV6-1 and TRBJ2-5, with 7 positions matching TRBD1. V lost 3 bases, J lost 5 bases, and 9 bases stayed unmatched. The CDR3 sequence is 15 residues long. Germline V gene sequence: CDR1 MNHNS, CDR2 SASEGT. The CDR3 DNA sequence: TGTGCCAGCAGTGATCGAGACAGGGAAGTCGAGACCCAGTACTTC. Translated: CASSDRDREVETQYF.

The chain links TRBV9 to TRBJ2-6; D remains ambiguous. V was trimmed by 0 bases and J by 4 bases, leaving 8 bases between them. There are 15 residues in the CDR3. Germline-derived CDR1 and CDR2 are SGDLS and YYNGEE. The CDR3 DNA follows: TGTGCCAGCAGCGTAGAGCTCCCCGGGGCCAACGTCCTGACTTTC. Residues: CASSVELPGANVLTF.

This clone was seen just once. The J gene is TRBJ1-1, the V gene TRBV11-3, with TRBD1 matching 10 bases. The V segment lost 4 bases and the J segment 1 base; nucleotides outside the gene matches: 3. This CDR3 spans 15 amino acids. The germline gives CDR1 SGHNT, CDR2 YENEEA. CDR3 sequence reads: CASSSGQGGNTEAFF. As DNA, the CDR3 is TGTGCCAGCAGCTCTGGACAGGGGGGGAACACTGAAGCTTTCTTT.

The chain joins TRBV28 to TRBJ2-3; unclear D gene. The V end lost 5 bases, the J end lost 4 bases, and 16 bases lay between the germline ends. The CDR3 totals 15 residues. Germline CDR1 MDHEN, CDR2 SYDVKM. The chain's CDR3 is CASSALLLRADTQYF. For the CDR3, the DNA is TGTGCCAGCAGTGCCCTGCTACTTCGGGCAGATACGCAGTATTTT.

The rearrangement joins TRBV27 to TRBJ2-7, with TRBD1 identical over 11 bases. Germline CDR1 reads MNHEY; CDR2 reads SMNVEV (reference sequence). This CDR3 is built from 17 residues. The J segment lost 6 bases and the V segment lost 5 bases, leaving 15 bases of the junction unmatched. The CDR3 region is CASSLNPDRGRGSEQYF. The CDR3 nucleotides are TGTGCCAGCAGTCTAAATCCGGACAGGGGGCGAGGGAGCGAGCAGTACTTC.